Listed here is a single T cell receptor beta chain. This record belongs to a study of T cell clonotyping in hematopoietic cell transplantation. There are 14 residues in the CDR3. The V and J ends lost 3 bases and 7 bases respectively, with 15 bases between them. From germline, CDR1 is KGHSH and CDR2 LQKENI. The repertoire was sequenced with immunoSEQ multiplex PCR; TCRdb's copy has only in-frame clones and lacks some. This table has several thousand clones, 89% appearing once. This receptor was identified in a male patient aged 35 to 55 who had an allogeneic stem cell transplant from an unrelated donor, so the T cells may come from the graft donor. Some clones in this sample may be carry-over from other donors' samples. The rearrangement uses TRBV18 and TRBJ1-1, with D possibly matching TRBD1 (6 bases). Sequenced material: peripheral blood mononuclear cells, taken 100 days after allogeneic stem cell transplant. CDR3: CASSPGGGGGEAFF. Here the CDR3 DNA reads TGTGCCAGCTCACCCGGCGGGGGCGGTGGTGAAGCTTTCTTT.